These 29 T cell receptor beta chains came from one sample sequenced in a study of cytomegalovirus exposure and HLA in healthy donors. The PCR had 60 Vbeta and 13 Jbeta primers. Produced via immunoSEQ multiplex PCR; TCRdb's table is partial and in-frame only. The table includes roughly 150,000 clones, more than 60% detected once. Sequences were obtained from PBMCs. These receptor sequences come from a man aged 30-40 years in good health and CMV-seropositive.

The chain joins TRBV5-1 to TRBJ2-7, with 10 bases aligning to TRBD2. Germline V CDR1 and CDR2: SGHRS, YFSETQ. The CDR3 is 15 amino acids. J lost 4 bases, V lost 5 bases, and 9 bases had no gene match. The CDR3 spells CASSYASGSTYEQYF. CDR3 nucleotides: TGCGCCAGCAGTTATGCTAGCGGGAGTACTTACGAGCAGTACTTC.

The chain is built from TRBV27 and TRBJ2-1, with 7 positions matching TRBD1. Germline V CDR1 and CDR2: MNHEY, SMNVEV (reference sequence). CDR3 length: 16 residues. V lost 6 bases to trimming and J lost 4 bases; unmatched junction nucleotides: 12. Written as DNA, the CDR3 is TGTGCCAGCAGCTCCCGACAGGGACCCGTATACAATGAGCAGTTCTTC. The encoded protein is CASSSRQGPVYNEQFF.

This rearrangement joins TRBV7-6 to TRBJ1-5; 8 bases fit TRBD1. The germline gives CDR1 SGHVS, CDR2 FNYEAQ. The CDR3 consists of 15 residues. V was clipped by 1 base and J by 3 bases; unmatched bases: 2. The CDR3 DNA reads as TGTGCCAGCAGCTTAGGGACAGGGAACAATCAGCCCCAGCATTTT. Translated: CASSLGTGNNQPQHF.

This clone was picked up one time. The rearrangement links TRBV7-9 to TRBJ2-7, with 10 bases fitting TRBD2. Germline V gene sequence: CDR1 SEHNR, CDR2 FQNEAQ (reference sequence). There are 13 residues in the CDR3. The J segment lost 7 bases and the V segment lost 6 bases, leaving 6 bases of the junction unmatched. The CDR3 reads CASSLAGVSEQYF. In DNA form, the CDR3 reads TGTGCCAGCAGTCTAGCGGGAGTGAGTGAGCAGTACTTC.

The J gene is TRBJ2-5, the V gene TRBV6-4; 7 bases fit TRBD2. The CDR3 sequence is 12 residues long. V lost 8 bases to trimming and J lost 7 bases; unmatched junction nucleotides: 7. The germline V gene has CDR1 MRHNA and CDR2 SNTAGT. CDR3 residues: CASDGGRVTQYF. The CDR3 bases are TGTGCCAGCGATGGCGGGAGAGTGACCCAGTACTTC.

This chain uses TRBV18 with TRBJ1-5; 8 bases fit TRBD1. Per the germline V gene, CDR1 is KGHSH and CDR2 is LQKENI. V lost 5 bases to trimming and J lost 7 bases; unmatched junction nucleotides: 10. The CDR3 runs 15 residues. CDR3 coding DNA: TGTGCCAGCTCAACTCAGTCAGGGGGCACGCAGCCCCAGCATTTT. Protein sequence: CASSTQSGGTQPQHF.

This clone was seen a single time. The chain joins TRBV30 to TRBJ1-3; D not resolved. Germline V lookup: CDR1 GTSNPN, CDR2 SVGIG (reference sequence). The CDR3 is made up of 13 amino acids. The V end was cut by 0 bases, the J end by 4 bases, with 7 bases between. CDR3 DNA sequence: TGTGCCTGGAGTGTACAGAGCGGAAACACCATATATTTT. Amino acids: CAWSVQSGNTIYF.

The V call is TRBV28, the J call TRBJ1-2; 12 bases fit TRBD1. Germline loops: CDR1 MDHEN, CDR2 SYDVKM. The CDR3 length is 14 residues. J gave up 7 bases and V 6 bases, and 6 bases lay outside the gene matches. CDR3 nucleotides: TGTGCCAGCAGACAGGGACAGGGGGCTGGTGGCTACACCTTC. Protein: CASRQGQGAGGYTF.

The sample holds a few counts of this clone. V usage is TRBV6-5 and J usage is TRBJ1-4, with D perhaps TRBD1 (6 bases). The V and J ends lost 8 bases and 2 bases respectively, with 12 bases between them. CDR1 is MNHEY and CDR2 is SVGAGI in the germline V gene. This CDR3 comprises 14 residues. CDR3 bases: TGTGCCAGCCGTAGAACAGGGACTAATGAAAAACTGTTTTTT. This translates into CASRRTGTNEKLFF.

The chain couples TRBV4-1 to TRBJ2-1, with 7 positions matching TRBD2. Looked up from germline, CDR1 is MGHRA and CDR2 is YSYEKL. CDR3 length: 16 residues. V shed 1 base and J 2 bases; nucleotides not matched to a gene: 5. In nucleotides, the CDR3 is TGCGCCAGCAGCCAAGCGGGCGGGAGCCCCTACAATGAGCAGTTCTTC. This sequence encodes CASSQAGGSPYNEQFF.

The chain joins TRBV5-5 to TRBJ2-7, with D perhaps matching TRBD2 (5 bases). Trimming took 0 bases from V and 3 from J, leaving 16 bases between them. The CDR3 extends over 16 amino acids. Germline V CDR1 and CDR2: SGHKS, YYEKEE (reference sequence). The CDR3 loop is CASSLGGYGPNYEQYF. CDR3 nucleotides: TGTGCCAGCAGCTTGGGAGGGTATGGTCCTAACTACGAGCAGTACTTC.

The rearrangement uses TRBV7-3 and TRBJ2-2; 8 bases match TRBD2. The ends lost 0 bases at V and 2 bases at J; junction bases unmatched: 5. The CDR3 is 17 amino acids. Germline CDR1 reads SGHTA; CDR2 reads FQGTGA. Here the CDR3 reads CASSLTRTSGNTGELFF. The CDR3, as DNA: TGTGCCAGCAGCTTAACTCGTACTAGCGGAAACACCGGGGAGCTGTTTTTT.

The chain couples TRBV7-9 to TRBJ2-1; possible D gene TRBD2, 5 bases. V was cut by 4 bases and J by 0 bases, with 13 bases left in between. From germline, CDR1 is SEHNR and CDR2 FQNEAQ (reference sequence). The length of the CDR3 is 16 residues. The chain's CDR3 is CASSSLLRDSYNEQFF. CDR3 sequence (DNA): TGTGCCAGCAGCTCCTTACTCCGGGACTCCTACAATGAGCAGTTCTTC.

The rearrangement links TRBV12-5 to TRBJ2-6; D is possibly TRBD2 (5 bases). This CDR3 has 13 amino acids. The germline gives CDR1 LGHNT, CDR2 FRNRAP. Trimming shortened V by 7 bases and J by 4 bases, and 8 bases separated the two germline ends. DNA of the CDR3: TGTGCTAGTGAGGGAGCCGGGGCCAACGTCCTGACTTTC. This translates into CASEGAGANVLTF.

The gene calls are TRBV6-1 and TRBJ1-5, with D unclear. V was trimmed by 0 bases and J by 0 bases, leaving 12 bases between them. CDR3 length: 17 residues. The V gene's germline CDR1 is MNHNS and CDR2 SASEGT. The CDR3 reads CASSEALESYSNQPQHF. In DNA form, the CDR3 reads TGTGCCAGCAGTGAAGCGCTAGAAAGTTATAGCAATCAGCCCCAGCATTTT.

The chain recombines TRBV5-1 with TRBJ1-3; tentatively, D is TRBD1 (5 bases). The V gene lost 0 bases and the J gene lost 4 bases, with 8 bases spanning the gap. This CDR3 spans 14 amino acids. Per the germline V gene, CDR1 is SGHRS and CDR2 is YFSETQ. The CDR3 loop reads CASSLAGMGNTIYF. In DNA, the CDR3 is TGCGCCAGCAGCTTGGCAGGGATGGGAAACACCATATATTTT.

The V gene is TRBV30, the J gene TRBJ2-6; 7 positions match TRBD2. The CDR3 consists of 16 residues. The V gene's germline CDR1 is GTSNPN and CDR2 SVGIG (reference sequence). The trim removed 2 bases at V and 1 base at J, leaving 5 bases unmatched. The CDR3 DNA sequence: TGTGCCTGGAGTCCCGGGGGGATTTCTGGGGCCAACGTCCTGACTTTC. It yields the protein CAWSPGGISGANVLTF.

This clone was seen only a few times. The chain has TRBV29-1 and TRBJ2-7; D call uncertain. Per the germline V gene, CDR1 is SQVTM and CDR2 is ANQGSEA. There are 9 residues in the CDR3. V was shortened by 6 bases and J by 3 bases, with 3 bases between the two germline ends. CDR3 nucleotides: TGCAGCGTATACTACGAGCAGTACTTC. This translates into CSVYYEQYF.

The chain recombines TRBV5-1 with TRBJ2-1, with 8 nucleotides matching TRBD2. Germline V CDR1 and CDR2: SGHRS, YFSETQ. The ends lost 0 bases at V and 4 bases at J; junction bases unmatched: 3. This CDR3 has 15 amino acids. CDR3 protein: CASSLGRGAYNEQFF. In nucleotides, the CDR3 is TGCGCCAGCAGCTTGGGGCGGGGGGCTTACAATGAGCAGTTCTTC.

As for this clone: The junction differs from germline at one of its ends, possibly a read error. This chain connects TRBV5-1 to TRBJ2-6; D might be TRBD2 (7 bases). Germline V CDR1 and CDR2: SGHRS, YFSETQ. The CDR3 length is 16 residues. CDR3 sequence reads: CASISKGGSGAHVLTF. The CDR3 bases are TGCGCCAGCATCTCTAAGGGGGGGTCGGGGGCCCACGTCCTGACTTTC. The variable domain in full, completed from reference TRBV5-1 and TRBJ2-6, reads KAGVTQTPRYLIKTRGQQVTLSCSPISGHRSVSWYQQTPGQGLQFLFEYFSETQRNKGNFPGRFSGRQFSNSRSEMNVSTLELGDSALYLCASISKGGSGAHVLTFGAGSRLTVL.

The V gene is TRBV18, the J gene TRBJ2-5, with no clear D. The CDR3 covers 13 residues. The germline gives CDR1 KGHSH, CDR2 LQKENI. V shed 3 bases and J shed 0 bases, with 5 bases lying between them. The CDR3 bases are TGTGCCAGCTCACCTTTCGACCAAGAGACCCAGTACTTC. Translating it yields CASSPFDQETQYF. The full variable domain, rest sourced from reference TRBV18 and TRBJ2-5, is NAGVMQNPRHLVRRRGQEARLRCSPMKGHSHVYWYRQLPEEGLKFMVYLQKENIIDESGMPKERFSAEFPKEGPSILRIQQVVRGDSAAYFCASSPFDQETQYFGPGTRLLVL.

The V gene is TRBV4-1, the J gene TRBJ1-1; 12 bases align to TRBD1. The germline V gene encodes CDR1 MGHRA and CDR2 YSYEKL. This CDR3 is built from 17 residues. Germline trimming cut 2 bases from V and 4 bases from J; bases unmatched to any gene: 8. The CDR3 DNA is TGCGCCAGCAGCCAAACCGGGACAGGGGGCCTGAGCACTGAAGCTTTCTTT. Amino acids: CASSQTGTGGLSTEAFF.

The rearrangement joins TRBV29-1 to TRBJ2-3; maybe TRBD1 (5 bases). Trimming shortened V by 4 bases and J by 0 bases, and 8 bases separated the two germline ends. The CDR3 runs to 13 residues. Germline V gene sequence: CDR1 SQVTM, CDR2 ANQGSEA. In DNA, the CDR3 is TGCAGCGTTGCCAGGGCCAGCACAGATACGCAGTATTTT. Its protein product is CSVARASTDTQYF.

This clone has a handful of counts. CDR3 nucleotide sequence: TGTGCCAGCAGCAAGGTTGGCCTGAAAAAGACAGGACATTTTTATCAGCCCCAGCATTTT. It translates to CASSKVGLKKTGHFYQPQHF. This rearrangement joins TRBV21-1 to TRBJ1-5; TRBD1, as called in the table, went unchecked against the DNA. TRBV21-1 is annotated as a pseudogene. There are 20 residues in the CDR3.

The chain joins TRBV7-8 to TRBJ2-1; no reliable D call. The V end was cut by 5 bases, the J end by 6 bases, with 8 bases between. Germline V gives CDR1 SGHVS, CDR2 FQNEAQ. CDR3 length equals 12 residues. The CDR3 here is CASSPFPNEQFF. Written as DNA, the CDR3 is TGTGCCAGCAGCCCCTTTCCCAATGAGCAGTTCTTC.

The chain links TRBV6-6 to TRBJ1-1; D is unclear. Trimming shortened V by 6 bases and J by 2 bases, and 16 bases separated the two germline ends. The germline V gene has CDR1 MNHNY and CDR2 SVGAGI (reference sequence). The CDR3 length is 15 residues. The CDR3 here is CASSYLTPDNTEAFF. In nucleotides, the CDR3 is TGTGCCAGCAGCTACCTAACCCCCGATAACACTGAAGCTTTCTTT.

The chain has TRBV27 and TRBJ1-2, with D hard to call. Looked up from germline, CDR1 is MNHEY and CDR2 is SMNVEV (reference sequence). The length of the CDR3 is 14 residues. V lost 5 bases and J lost 2, with 12 bases in between. The CDR3 nucleotides read TGTGCCAGCAGTCGGGAAATGAACAACTATGGCTACACCTTC. As protein: CASSREMNNYGYTF.

The chain uses TRBV7-9 and TRBJ1-1, with unresolved D. The CDR3 has 15 residues. V was pared by 3 bases and J by 0 bases, with 11 bases between. CDR1 and CDR2 (germline): SEHNR, FQNEAQ (reference sequence). The CDR3 sequence: CASSFEQNMNTEAFF. The CDR3 DNA reads as TGTGCCAGCAGCTTCGAACAGAACATGAACACTGAAGCTTTCTTT.

The V call is TRBV7-6, the J call TRBJ2-7, with TRBD2 as a possible D gene (6 bases). Germline V lookup: CDR1 SGHVS, CDR2 FNYEAQ. V lost 3 bases and J 2 bases, leaving 11 bases between the germline ends. The CDR3 is 14 residues long. The CDR3 sequence is CASSLGGEAYEQYF. Here the CDR3 DNA reads TGTGCCAGCAGCTTGGGCGGGGAGGCCTACGAGCAGTACTTC. Based on the CDR3 plus reference TRBV7-6 and TRBJ2-7, the full variable domain is GAGVSQSPRYKVTKRGQDVALRCDPISGHVSLYWYRQALGQGPEFLTYFNYEAQQDKSGLPNDRFSAERPEGSISTLTIQRTEQRDSAMYRCASSLGGEAYEQYFGPGTRLTVT.